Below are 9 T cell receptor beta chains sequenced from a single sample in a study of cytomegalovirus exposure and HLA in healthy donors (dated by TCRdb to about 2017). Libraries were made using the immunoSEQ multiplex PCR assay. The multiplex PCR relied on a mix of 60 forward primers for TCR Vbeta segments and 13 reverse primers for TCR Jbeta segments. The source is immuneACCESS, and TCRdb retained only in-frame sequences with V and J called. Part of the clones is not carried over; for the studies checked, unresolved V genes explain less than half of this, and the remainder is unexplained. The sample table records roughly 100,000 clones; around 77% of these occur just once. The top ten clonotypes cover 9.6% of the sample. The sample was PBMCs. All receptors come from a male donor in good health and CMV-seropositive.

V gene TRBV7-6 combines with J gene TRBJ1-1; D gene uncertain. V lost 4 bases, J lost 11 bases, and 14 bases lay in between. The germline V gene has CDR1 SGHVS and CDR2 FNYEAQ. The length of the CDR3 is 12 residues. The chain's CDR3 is CASSSAGGLAFF. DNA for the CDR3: TGTGCCAGCAGCTCCGCGGGAGGGTTGGCTTTCTTT.

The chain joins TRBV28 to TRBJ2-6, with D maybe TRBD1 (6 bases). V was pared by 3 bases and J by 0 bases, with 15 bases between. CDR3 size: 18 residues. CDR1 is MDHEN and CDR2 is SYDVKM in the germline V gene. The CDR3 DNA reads TGTGCCAGCAGTTTGGGAAAGGGGGAAAGCTCTGGGGCCAACGTCCTGACTTTC. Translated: CASSLGKGESSGANVLTF.

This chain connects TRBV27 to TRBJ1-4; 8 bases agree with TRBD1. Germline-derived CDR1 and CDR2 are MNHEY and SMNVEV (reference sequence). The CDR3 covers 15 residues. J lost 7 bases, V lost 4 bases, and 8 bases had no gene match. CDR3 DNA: TGTGCCAGCAGTTCTCGGGACAGGAGTACTGAAAAACTGTTTTTT. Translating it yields CASSSRDRSTEKLFF.

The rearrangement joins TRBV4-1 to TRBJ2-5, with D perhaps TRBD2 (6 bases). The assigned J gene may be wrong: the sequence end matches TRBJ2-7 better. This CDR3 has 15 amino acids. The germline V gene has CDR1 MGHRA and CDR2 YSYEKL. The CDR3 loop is CASSQESMGGYEQYF. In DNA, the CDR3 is TGCGCCAGCAGCCAAGAATCAATGGGGGGTTACGAGCAGTACTTC.

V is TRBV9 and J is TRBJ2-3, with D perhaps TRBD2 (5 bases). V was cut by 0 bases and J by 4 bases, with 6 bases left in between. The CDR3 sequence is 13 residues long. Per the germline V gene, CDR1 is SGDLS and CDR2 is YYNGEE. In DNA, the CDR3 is TGTGCCAGCAGCGTAGGGAGGTCAGATACGCAGTATTTT. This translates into CASSVGRSDTQYF.

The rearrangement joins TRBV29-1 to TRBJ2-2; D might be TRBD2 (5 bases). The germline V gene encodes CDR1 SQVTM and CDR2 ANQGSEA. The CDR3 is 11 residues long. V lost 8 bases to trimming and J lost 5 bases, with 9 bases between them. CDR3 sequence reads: CSTRTTGELFF. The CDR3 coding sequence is TGCAGCACCCGGACTACCGGGGAGCTGTTTTTT.

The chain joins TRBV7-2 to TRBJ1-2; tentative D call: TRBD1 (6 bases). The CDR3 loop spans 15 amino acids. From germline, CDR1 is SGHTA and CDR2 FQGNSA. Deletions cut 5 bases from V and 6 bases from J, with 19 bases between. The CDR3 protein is CASSPRGGAGDGYTF. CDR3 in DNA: TGTGCCAGCAGCCCTCGAGGGGGGGCGGGGGATGGCTACACCTTC.

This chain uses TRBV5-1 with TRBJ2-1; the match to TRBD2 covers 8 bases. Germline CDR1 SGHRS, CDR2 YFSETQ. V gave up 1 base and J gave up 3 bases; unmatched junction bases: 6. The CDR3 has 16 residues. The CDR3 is CASSLKLAVSYNEQFF. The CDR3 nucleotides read TGCGCCAGCAGCTTGAAACTAGCGGTGAGCTACAATGAGCAGTTCTTC.

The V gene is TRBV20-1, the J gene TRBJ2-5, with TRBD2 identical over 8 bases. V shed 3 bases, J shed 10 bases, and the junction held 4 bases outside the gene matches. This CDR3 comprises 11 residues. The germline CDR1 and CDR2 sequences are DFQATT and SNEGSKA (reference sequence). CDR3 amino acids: CSASGRADQYF. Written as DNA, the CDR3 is TGCAGTGCTAGCGGGAGGGCGGACCAGTACTTC.